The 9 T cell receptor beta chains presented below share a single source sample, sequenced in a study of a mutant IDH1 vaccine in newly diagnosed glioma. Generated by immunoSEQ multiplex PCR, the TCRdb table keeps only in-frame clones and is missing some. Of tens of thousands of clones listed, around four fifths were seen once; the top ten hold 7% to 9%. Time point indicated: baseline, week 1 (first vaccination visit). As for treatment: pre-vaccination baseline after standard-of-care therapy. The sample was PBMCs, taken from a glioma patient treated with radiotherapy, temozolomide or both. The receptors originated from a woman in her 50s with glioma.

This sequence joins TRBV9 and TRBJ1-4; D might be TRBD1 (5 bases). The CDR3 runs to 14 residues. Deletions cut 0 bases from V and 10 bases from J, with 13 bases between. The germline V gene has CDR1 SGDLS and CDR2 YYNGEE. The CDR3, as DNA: TGTGCCAGCAGCGTAGAAGTCCAGGGAGTAAAACTGTTTTTT. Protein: CASSVEVQGVKLFF.

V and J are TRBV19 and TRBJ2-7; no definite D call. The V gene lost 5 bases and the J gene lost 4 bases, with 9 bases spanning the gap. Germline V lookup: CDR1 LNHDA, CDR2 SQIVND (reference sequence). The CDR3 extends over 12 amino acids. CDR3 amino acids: CASSSASYEQYF. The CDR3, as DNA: TGTGCCAGTAGTTCAGCTTCGTACGAGCAGTACTTC.

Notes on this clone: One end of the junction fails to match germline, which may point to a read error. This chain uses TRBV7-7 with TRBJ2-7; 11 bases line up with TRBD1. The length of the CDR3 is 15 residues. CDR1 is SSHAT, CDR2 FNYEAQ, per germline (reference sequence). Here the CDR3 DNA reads TGTGCTAGCAGCCCCGGGACAGGGGGTTTCGACGAGCAGTACTTC. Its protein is CASSPGTGGFDEQYF.

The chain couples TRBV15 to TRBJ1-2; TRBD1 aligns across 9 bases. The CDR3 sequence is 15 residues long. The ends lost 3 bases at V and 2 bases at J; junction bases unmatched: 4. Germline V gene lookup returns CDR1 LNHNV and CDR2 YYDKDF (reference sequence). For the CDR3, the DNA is TGTGCCACCAGCAGCAACAGGGGGCTGAACTATGGCTACACCTTC. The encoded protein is CATSSNRGLNYGYTF.

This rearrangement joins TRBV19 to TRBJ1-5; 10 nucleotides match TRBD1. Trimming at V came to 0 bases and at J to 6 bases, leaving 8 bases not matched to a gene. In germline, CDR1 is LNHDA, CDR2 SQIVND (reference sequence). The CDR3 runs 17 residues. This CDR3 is CASSIEEGQGLRQPQHF. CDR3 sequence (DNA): TGTGCCAGTAGTATAGAGGAGGGACAGGGGCTTCGTCAGCCCCAGCATTTT.

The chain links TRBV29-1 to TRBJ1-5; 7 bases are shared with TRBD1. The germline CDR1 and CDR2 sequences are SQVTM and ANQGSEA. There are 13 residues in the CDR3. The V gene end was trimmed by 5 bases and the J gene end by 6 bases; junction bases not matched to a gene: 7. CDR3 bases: TGCAGCGTTTCCGGACAGGAGGGTCAGCCCCAGCATTTT. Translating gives CSVSGQEGQPQHF.

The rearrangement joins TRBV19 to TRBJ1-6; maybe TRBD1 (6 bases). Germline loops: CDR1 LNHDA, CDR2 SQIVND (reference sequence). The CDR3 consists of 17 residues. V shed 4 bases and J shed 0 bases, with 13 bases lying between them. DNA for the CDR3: TGTGCCAGTAGTAACAACAGGGTGAGCTCCTATAATTCACCCCTCCACTTT. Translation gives CASSNNRVSSYNSPLHF.

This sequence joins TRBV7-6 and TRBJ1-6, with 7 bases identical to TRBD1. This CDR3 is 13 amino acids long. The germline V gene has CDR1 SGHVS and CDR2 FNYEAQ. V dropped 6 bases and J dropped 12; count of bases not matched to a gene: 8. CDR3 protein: CASRKEQGKPLHF. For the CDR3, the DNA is TGTGCCAGCAGGAAAGAACAGGGGAAACCCCTCCACTTT.

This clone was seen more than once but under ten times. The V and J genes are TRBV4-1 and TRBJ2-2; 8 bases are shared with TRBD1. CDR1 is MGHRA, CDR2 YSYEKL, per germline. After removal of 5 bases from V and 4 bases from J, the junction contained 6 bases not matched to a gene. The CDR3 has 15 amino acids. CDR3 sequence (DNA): TGCGCCAGCAGCTTGACAGGGGAATCCACCGGGGAGCTGTTTTTT. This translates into CASSLTGESTGELFF.